This passage covers 7 T cell receptor beta chains from one sample sequenced in a study of T cells in Graves' hyperthyroidism and ophthalmopathy. Amplified TCR beta CDR3 regions derived from RNA transcripts. HTBI primers drove first-round RT-PCR of the TCR CDR3. TCRdb re-analysed the multiplex PCR reads in MiXCR, keeping a single row per CDR3 protein. This sample has under 200,000 distinct CDR3 sequences, with about a tenth found just once. The material sequenced was blood. The source is a woman aged 18-35 years with Graves' hyperthyroidism that later progressed to Graves' ophthalmopathy.

Ten or more counts support this clonotype. The genes are TRBV20-1 and TRBJ1-5; 11 nucleotides match TRBD1. This CDR3 comprises 13 residues. Trimming removed 7 bases from V and 5 bases from J; junction bases left unmatched: 4. CDR1 is DFQATT, CDR2 SNEGSKA, per germline (reference sequence). For the CDR3, the DNA is TGCAGTGTTCGGACAGGGGGCGATCAGCCCCAGCATTTT. It encodes CSVRTGGDQPQHF.

This clonotype was counted ten times or more. The genes are TRBV20-1 and TRBJ2-3; D might be TRBD1 (5 bases). The CDR3 totals 16 residues. The V and J ends lost 6 bases and 0 bases respectively, with 19 bases between them. Germline loops: CDR1 DFQATT, CDR2 SNEGSKA (reference sequence). For the CDR3, the DNA is TGCAGTGCCGCGTCACAGGTGGATTCTAGCACAGATACGCAGTATTTT. Translation gives CSAASQVDSSTDTQYF.

In regard to this clonotype: Being one base from a much bigger clone, this may be a read error. Likely a read error: the CDR3 ends without its conserved phenylalanine or tryptophan. The gene calls are TRBV6-2 or TRBV6-3 and TRBJ2-5; no firm D call. The CDR3 extends over 14 amino acids. CDR1 MNHEY and CDR2 SVGEGT come from the germline V gene. Trimming shortened V by 7 bases and J by 2 bases, and 14 bases separated the two germline ends. The CDR3 region is CASKRLALQETQYL. In nucleotides, the CDR3 is TGTGCCAGCAAGAGGTTAGCCCTACAAGAGACCCAGTACCTC.

This clonotype was observed at least ten times. This sequence joins TRBV11-3 and TRBJ1-1, with D hard to call. There are 13 residues in the CDR3. Germline assignment: CDR1 SGHNT and CDR2 YENEEA. V was shortened by 0 bases and J by 3 bases, with 5 bases between the two germline ends. This chain's CDR3 is CASSLESDTEAFF. As DNA, the CDR3 is TGTGCCAGCAGCTTAGAATCAGACACTGAAGCTTTCTTT.

This clonotype was seen many times. CDR3 in amino acids: CASTSRLNNQPQHF. The CDR3 region has the DNA TGTGCCAGCACCTCCCGGTTGAACAATCAGCCCCAGCATTTT. The J gene is TRBJ1-5, the V gene TRBV7-8; no clear D gene. Trimming took off 7 bases at V and 3 bases at J, with 13 bases between the two ends. Germline CDR1 and CDR2: SGHVS and FQNEAQ. The CDR3 runs 14 residues.

This clonotype occurred many times. V gene TRBV13 combines with J gene TRBJ2-3; D is ambiguous. V was shortened by 5 bases and J by 0 bases, with 12 bases between the two germline ends. The germline gives CDR1 PRHDT, CDR2 FYEKMQ (reference sequence). CDR3 length: 15 amino acids. The DNA for the CDR3 is TGTGCCAGCAGCCCCCGTTTCGCTAGCACAGATACGCAGTATTTT. Encoded protein: CASSPRFASTDTQYF.

In its sample, this clonotype was seen once. This chain uses TRBV6-1 with TRBJ2-5, with a tentative D call TRBD1 (5 bases). The germline V and J ends were trimmed by 5 bases and 9 bases, with 13 bases remaining between them. CDR3 length equals 12 residues. The germline V gene encodes CDR1 MNHNS and CDR2 SASEGT. CDR3 sequence reads: CASSKLGEPQYF. In DNA, the CDR3 is TGTGCCAGCAGTAAATTAGGGGAACCCCAGTACTTC.